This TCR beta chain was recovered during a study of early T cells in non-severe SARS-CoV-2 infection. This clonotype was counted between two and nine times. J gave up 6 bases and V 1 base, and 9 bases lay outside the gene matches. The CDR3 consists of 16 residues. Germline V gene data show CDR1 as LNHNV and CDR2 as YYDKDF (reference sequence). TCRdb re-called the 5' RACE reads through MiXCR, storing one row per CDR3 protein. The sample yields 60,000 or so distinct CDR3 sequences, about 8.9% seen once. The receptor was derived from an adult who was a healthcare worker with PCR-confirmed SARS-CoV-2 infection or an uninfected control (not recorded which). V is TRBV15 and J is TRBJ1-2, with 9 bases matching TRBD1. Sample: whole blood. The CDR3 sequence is CATSRVQGQGRNGYTF. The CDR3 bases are TGTGCCACCAGCAGAGTACAGGGACAGGGAAGGAATGGCTACACCTTC.